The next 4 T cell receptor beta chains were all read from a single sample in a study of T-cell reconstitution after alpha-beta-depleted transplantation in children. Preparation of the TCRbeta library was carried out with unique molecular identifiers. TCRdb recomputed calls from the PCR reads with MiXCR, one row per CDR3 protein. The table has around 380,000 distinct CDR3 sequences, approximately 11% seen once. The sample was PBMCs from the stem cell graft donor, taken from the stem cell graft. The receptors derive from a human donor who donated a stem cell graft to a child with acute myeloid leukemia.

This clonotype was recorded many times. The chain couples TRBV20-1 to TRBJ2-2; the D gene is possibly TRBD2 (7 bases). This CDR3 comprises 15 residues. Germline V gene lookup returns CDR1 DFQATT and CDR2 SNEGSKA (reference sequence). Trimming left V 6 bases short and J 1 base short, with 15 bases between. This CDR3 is CSAPRGGENTGELFF. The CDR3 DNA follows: TGCAGTGCCCCTAGGGGGGGAGAGAACACCGGGGAGCTGTTTTTT.

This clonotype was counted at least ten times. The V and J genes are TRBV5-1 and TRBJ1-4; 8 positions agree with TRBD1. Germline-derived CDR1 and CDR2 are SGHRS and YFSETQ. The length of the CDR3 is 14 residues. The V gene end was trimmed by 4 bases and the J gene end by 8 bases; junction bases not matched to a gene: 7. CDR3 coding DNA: TGCGCCAGCAGCCCGTCGACAGGGGTCGAAAAACTGTTTTTT. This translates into CASSPSTGVEKLFF.

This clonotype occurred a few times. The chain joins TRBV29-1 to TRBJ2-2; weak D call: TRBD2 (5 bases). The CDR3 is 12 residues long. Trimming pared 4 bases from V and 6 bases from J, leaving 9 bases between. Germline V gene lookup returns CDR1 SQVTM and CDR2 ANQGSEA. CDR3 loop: CSVGPGAGELFF. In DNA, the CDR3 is TGCAGCGTTGGCCCCGGGGCCGGGGAGCTGTTTTTT.

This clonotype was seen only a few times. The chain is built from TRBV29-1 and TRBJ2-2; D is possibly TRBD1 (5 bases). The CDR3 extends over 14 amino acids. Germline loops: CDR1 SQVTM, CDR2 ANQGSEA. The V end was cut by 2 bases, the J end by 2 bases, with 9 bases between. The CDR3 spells CSVEQGFNTGELFF. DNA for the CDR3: TGCAGCGTTGAACAGGGATTCAACACCGGGGAGCTGTTTTTT.